This T cell receptor (beta chain) is drawn from a study of shared clonotypes between healthy human individuals. Germline V gene sequence: CDR1 MDHEN, CDR2 SYDVKM. Losses at the gene ends were 7 bases for V and 3 bases for J; bases not matched to a gene: 13. This CDR3 is 16 amino acids long. Every contributor of samples was a Caucasian grown-up residing in Nashville, Tennessee. CD4+ cells were split into CD45RA+ naive and CD45RA-negative memory subsets. Roughly 30,000 T cell genomes (approximately 180 ng DNA) went into each sorted-subset replicate. The table came from immunoSEQ multiplex PCR; TCRdb's copy has only in-frame clones and leaves some out. The table shows some 1.5 million clones, with over 95% occurring only once.

The source of this sequence is a man younger than 40 in good health. The sequencing sample was made of naive CD4+ T cells sorted from blood. Subset specified: CD45RA+ positively selected. J is TRBJ2-3 and V is TRBV28, with TRBD2 identical over 7 bases. CDR3 region: CASTSGLGRGTDTQYF. The CDR3 bases are TGTGCCAGCACCTCCGGACTAGGTCGGGGGACAGATACGCAGTATTTT.